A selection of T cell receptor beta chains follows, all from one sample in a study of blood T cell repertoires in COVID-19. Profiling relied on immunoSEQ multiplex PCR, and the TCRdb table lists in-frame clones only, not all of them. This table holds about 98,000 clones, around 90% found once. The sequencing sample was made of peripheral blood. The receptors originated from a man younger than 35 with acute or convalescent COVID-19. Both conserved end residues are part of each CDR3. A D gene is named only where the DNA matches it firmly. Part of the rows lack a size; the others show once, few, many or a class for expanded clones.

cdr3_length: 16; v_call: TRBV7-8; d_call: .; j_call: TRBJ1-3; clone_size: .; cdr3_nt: TGTGCCAGCAGCCTAGGGGAAGGACTCTCTGGAAACACCATATATTTT; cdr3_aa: CASSLGEGLSGNTIYF
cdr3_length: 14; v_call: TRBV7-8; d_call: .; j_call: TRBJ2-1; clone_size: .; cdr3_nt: TGTGCCAGCAGCTTTAGATCTAACTACAATGAGCAGTTCTTC; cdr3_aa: CASSFRSNYNEQFF
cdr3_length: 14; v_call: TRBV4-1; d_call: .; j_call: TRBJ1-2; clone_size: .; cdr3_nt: TGCGCCAGCAGCCAAGCCACCACCCGAGAGGGCTACACCTTC; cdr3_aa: CASSQATTREGYTF
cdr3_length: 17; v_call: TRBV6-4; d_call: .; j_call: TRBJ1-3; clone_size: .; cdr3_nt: TGTGCCAGCAGTGACGCTTCAGAGACGGGCTCTGGAAACACCATATATTTT; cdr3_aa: CASSDASETGSGNTIYF
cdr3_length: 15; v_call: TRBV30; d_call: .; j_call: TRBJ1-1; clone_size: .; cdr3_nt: TGTGCCTGGAGTCCAAATTCCAGGGGGAACACTGAAGCTTTCTTT; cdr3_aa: CAWSPNSRGNTEAFF
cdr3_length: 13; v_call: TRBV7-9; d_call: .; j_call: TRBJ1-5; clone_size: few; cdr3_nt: TGTGCCAGCAGCCTAAGTGGCAATCAGCCCCAGCATTTT; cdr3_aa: CASSLSGNQPQHF
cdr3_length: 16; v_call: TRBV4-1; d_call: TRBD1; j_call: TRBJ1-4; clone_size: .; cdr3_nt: TGCGCCAGCAGCCTTCTAAGAGACCAGGGGGCAGAAAAACTGTTTTTT; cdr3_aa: CASSLLRDQGAEKLFF
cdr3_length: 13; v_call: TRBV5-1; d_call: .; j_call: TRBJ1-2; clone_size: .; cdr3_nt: TGCGCCAGCAGCCCCCAGGGGTGGGATGGCTACACCTTC; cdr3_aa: CASSPQGWDGYTF
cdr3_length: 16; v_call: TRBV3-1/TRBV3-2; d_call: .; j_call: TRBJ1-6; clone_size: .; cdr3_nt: TGTGCCAGCAGCCCCTTCCCGGCGGCTTATAATTCACCCCTCCACTTT; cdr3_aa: CASSPFPAAYNSPLHF
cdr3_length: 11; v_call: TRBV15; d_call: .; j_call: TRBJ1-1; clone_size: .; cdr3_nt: TGTGCCACCCAGGGGAACACTGAAGCTTTCTTT; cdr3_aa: CATQGNTEAFF
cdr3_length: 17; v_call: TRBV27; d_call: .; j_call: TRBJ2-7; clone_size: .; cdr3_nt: TGTGCCAGCAGTCCGCCCCGTGCCGGGTCGAGTTCCTACGAGCAGTACTTC; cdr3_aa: CASSPPRAGSSSYEQYF
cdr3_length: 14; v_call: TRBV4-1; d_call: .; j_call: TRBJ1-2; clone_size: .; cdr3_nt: TGCGCCAGCAGCCAAGCCGGGGATCGCTATGGCTACACCTTC; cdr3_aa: CASSQAGDRYGYTF
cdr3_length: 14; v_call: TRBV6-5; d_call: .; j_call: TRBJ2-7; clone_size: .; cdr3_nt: TGTGCCAGCAGTCGCTCGTCCACTTCCTACGAGCAGTACTTC; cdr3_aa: CASSRSSTSYEQYF
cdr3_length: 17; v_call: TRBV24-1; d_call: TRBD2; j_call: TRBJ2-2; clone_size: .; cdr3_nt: TGTGCCACCAGTGATGCCCGACTAGCGGGAGGGATCGGGGAGCTGTTTTTT; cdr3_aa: CATSDARLAGGIGELFF
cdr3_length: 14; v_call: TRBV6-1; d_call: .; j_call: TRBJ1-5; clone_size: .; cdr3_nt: TGTGCCAGCAGTGAAATCTACACAGGTCAGCCCCAGCATTTT; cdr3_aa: CASSEIYTGQPQHF
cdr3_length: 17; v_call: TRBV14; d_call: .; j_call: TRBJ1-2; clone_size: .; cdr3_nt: TGTGCCAGCAGCCAGAAGGGGGAGTATGAAAAAATCTATGGCTACACCTTC; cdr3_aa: CASSQKGEYEKIYGYTF
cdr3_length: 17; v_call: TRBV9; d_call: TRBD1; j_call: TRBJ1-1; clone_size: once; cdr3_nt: TGTGCCAGCAGCCCTGGACAGGGTGTGGTCGGAGGCACTGAAGCTTTCTTT; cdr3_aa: CASSPGQGVVGGTEAFF
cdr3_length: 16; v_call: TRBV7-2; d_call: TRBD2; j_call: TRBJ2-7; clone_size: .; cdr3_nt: TGTGCCAGCAGCTCGGGGGGTGGGCCAACTACGTACGAGCAGTACTTC; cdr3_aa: CASSSGGGPTTYEQYF
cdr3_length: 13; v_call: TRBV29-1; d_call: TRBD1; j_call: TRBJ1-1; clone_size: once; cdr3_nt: TGCAGCGTATCGCAGGGGGCGGATACTGAAGCTTTCTTT; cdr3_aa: CSVSQGADTEAFF
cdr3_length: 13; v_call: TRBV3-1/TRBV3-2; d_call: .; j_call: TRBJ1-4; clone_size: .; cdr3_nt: TGTGCCAGCAGCCAAGACCTCGGTGAAAAACTGTTTTTT; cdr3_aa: CASSQDLGEKLFF
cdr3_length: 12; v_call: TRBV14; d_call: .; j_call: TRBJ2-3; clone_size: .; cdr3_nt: TGTGCCAGCAGCCGCGGGTCAGATACGCAGTATTTT; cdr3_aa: CASSRGSDTQYF
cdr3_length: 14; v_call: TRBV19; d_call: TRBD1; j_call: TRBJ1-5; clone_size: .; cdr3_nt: TGTGCCAGTAGTGTCGACAGGGAAAATCAGCCCCAGCATTTT; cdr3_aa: CASSVDRENQPQHF
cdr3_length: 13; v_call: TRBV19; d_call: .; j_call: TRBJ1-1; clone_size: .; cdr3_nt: TGTGCCAGCGTGGGGCGGTTGAACACTGAAGCTTTCTTT; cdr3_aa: CASVGRLNTEAFF
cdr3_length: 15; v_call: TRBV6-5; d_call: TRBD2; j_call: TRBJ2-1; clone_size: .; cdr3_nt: TGTGCCAGCAGTCACACTAGCGGGAGTTTGGATGAGCAGTTCTTC; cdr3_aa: CASSHTSGSLDEQFF
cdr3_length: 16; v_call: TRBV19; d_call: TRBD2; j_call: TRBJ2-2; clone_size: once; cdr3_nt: TGTGCCAGTAGTAGGACTAGCGGGGCGCGTACCGGGGAGCTGTTTTTT; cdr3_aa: CASSRTSGARTGELFF
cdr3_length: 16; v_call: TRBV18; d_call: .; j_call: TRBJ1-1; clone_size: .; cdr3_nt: TGTGCCAGCTCACCGGCGACTACACTCGTCGGCACTGAAGCTTTCTTT; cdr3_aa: CASSPATTLVGTEAFF
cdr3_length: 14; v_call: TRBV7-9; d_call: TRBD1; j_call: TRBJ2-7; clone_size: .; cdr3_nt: TGTGCCAGCAGCTTAGGACAGGGGGCTAACGAGCAGTACTTC; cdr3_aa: CASSLGQGANEQYF
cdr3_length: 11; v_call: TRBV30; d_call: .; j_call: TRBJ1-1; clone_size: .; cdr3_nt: TGTGCCTGGCAACAGCTCGCTGAAGCTTTCTTT; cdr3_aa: CAWQQLAEAFF
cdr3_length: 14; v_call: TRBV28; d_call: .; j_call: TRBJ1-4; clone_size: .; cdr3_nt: TGTGCCAGCAGCCTCACAGGGTATGGGGAAAAACTGTTTTTT; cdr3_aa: CASSLTGYGEKLFF
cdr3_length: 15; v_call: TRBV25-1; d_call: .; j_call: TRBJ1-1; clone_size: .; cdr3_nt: TGTGCCAGCATGGAAGGTGATAGGAGGGTCACTGAAGCTTTCTTT; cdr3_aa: CASMEGDRRVTEAFF
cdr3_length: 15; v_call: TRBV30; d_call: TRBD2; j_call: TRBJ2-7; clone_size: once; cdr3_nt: TGTGCCTGGAGTAGGGGCGGGAGTATCGGCTACGAGCAGTACTTC; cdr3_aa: CAWSRGGSIGYEQYF
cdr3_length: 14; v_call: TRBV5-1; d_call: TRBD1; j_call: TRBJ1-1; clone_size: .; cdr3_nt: TGCGCCAGCAGCGTGGAGACAGGGGTAACTGAAGCTTTCTTT; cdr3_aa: CASSVETGVTEAFF
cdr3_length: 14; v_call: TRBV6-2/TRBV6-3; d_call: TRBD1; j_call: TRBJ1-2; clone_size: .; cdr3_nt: TGTGCCAGCAGTTACTTCGGACAGGACTATGGCTACACCTTC; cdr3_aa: CASSYFGQDYGYTF
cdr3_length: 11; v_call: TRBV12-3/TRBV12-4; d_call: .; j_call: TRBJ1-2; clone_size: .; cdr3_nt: TGTGCCAGCTCCCAGAGAGGTGGCTACACCTTC; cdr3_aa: CASSQRGGYTF
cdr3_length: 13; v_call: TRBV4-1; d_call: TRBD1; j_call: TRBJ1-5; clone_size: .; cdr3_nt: TGCGCCAGTAGGGGACAGGCGCAAGGGCCCCAGCATTTT; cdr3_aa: CASRGQAQGPQHF
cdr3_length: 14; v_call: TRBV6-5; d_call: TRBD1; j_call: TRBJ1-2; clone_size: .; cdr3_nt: TGTGCCAGCAGGGAGACCGGGACAGGGGACGGCTACACCTTC; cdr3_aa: CASRETGTGDGYTF
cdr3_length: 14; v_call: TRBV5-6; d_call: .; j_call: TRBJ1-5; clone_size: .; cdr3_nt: TGTGCCAGCAGCTTGGTCTCCGGCAATCAGCCCCAGCATTTT; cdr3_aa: CASSLVSGNQPQHF
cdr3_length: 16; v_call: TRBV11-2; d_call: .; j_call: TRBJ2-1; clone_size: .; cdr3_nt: TGTGCCAGCAGCTTAATCGGGACATTGACCTACAATGAGCAGTTCTTC; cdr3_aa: CASSLIGTLTYNEQFF
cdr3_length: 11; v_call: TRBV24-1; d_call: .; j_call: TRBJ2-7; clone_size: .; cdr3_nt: TGTGCCACCAGTACCGGCTACGAGCAGTACTTC; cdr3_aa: CATSTGYEQYF
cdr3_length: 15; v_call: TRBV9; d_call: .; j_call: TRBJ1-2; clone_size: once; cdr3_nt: TGTGCCAGCAGCGTAGGTGGCAGCGGATTCGATGGCTACACCTTC; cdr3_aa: CASSVGGSGFDGYTF
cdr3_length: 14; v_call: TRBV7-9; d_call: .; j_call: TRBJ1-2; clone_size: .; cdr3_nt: TGTGCCAGCAGCCGCCCGGAGGGGCGATATGGCTACACCTTC; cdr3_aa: CASSRPEGRYGYTF
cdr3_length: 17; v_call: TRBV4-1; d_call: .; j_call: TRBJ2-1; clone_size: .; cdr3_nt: TGCGCCAGCAGCCAAGTACTTGCGGGGCCAGGGAACAATGAGCAGTTCTTC; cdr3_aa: CASSQVLAGPGNNEQFF
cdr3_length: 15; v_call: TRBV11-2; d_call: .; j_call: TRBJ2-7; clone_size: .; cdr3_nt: TGTGCCAGCAGCCCAAATAGCGGAAGCTCCTACGAGCAGTACTTC; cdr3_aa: CASSPNSGSSYEQYF
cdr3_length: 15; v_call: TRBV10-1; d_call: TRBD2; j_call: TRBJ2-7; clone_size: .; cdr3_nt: TGCGCCAGCAGTGAGTTTGGCGGGAGCTCCTACGAGCAGTACTTC; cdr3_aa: CASSEFGGSSYEQYF
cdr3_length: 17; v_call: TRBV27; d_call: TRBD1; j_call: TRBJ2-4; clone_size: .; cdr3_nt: TGTGCCAGCAGTTTATGGGGACAGGGATTAGCCAAAAACATTCAGTACTTC; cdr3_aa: CASSLWGQGLAKNIQYF
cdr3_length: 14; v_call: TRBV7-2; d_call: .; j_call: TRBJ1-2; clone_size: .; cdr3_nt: TGTGCCAGCAGCTCCTTGGACAGAAGGGGAGGCTACACCTTC; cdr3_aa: CASSSLDRRGGYTF
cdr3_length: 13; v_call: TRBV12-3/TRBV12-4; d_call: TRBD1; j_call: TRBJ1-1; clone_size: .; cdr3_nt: TGTGCCAGCTCGGGGACAGGGGACACTGAAGCTTTCTTT; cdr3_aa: CASSGTGDTEAFF
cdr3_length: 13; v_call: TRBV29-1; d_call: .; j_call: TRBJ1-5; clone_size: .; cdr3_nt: TGCAGCGTCTCCGGGACATTGGATCAGCCCCAGCATTTT; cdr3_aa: CSVSGTLDQPQHF
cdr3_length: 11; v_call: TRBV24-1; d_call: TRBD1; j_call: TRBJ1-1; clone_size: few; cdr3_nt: TGTGCCACCAGTGAGACAGGGAGAGCTTTCTTT; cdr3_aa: CATSETGRAFF
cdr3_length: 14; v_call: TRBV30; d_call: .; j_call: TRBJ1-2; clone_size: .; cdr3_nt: TGTGCCTGGAGTCAACGACAGAGAAACTATGGCTACACCTTC; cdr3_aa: CAWSQRQRNYGYTF
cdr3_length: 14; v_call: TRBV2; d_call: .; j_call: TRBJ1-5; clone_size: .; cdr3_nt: TGTGCCAGCAGTGTCGGCCCCGACGGGCAGCCCCAGCATTTT; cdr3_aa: CASSVGPDGQPQHF
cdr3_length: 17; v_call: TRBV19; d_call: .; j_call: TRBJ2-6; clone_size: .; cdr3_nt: TGTGCCAGTAGTATGGATGCAGGAAACTCTGGGGCCAACGTCCTGACTTTC; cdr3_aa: CASSMDAGNSGANVLTF
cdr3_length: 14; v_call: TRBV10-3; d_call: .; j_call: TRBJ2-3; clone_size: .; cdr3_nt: TGTGCCATCAGTGAGTCACAGAACTTGAATACGCAGTATTTT; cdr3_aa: CAISESQNLNTQYF
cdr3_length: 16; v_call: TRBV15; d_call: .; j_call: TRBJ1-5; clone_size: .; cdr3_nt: TGTGCCACCAGCAGAGCGGGGTGGGGGGGATATCAGCCCCAGCATTTT; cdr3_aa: CATSRAGWGGYQPQHF
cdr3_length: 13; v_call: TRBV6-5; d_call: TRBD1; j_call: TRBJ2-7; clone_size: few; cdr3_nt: TGTGCCAGCAGCAGGGGGCTAAACTACGAGCAGTACTTC; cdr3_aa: CASSRGLNYEQYF
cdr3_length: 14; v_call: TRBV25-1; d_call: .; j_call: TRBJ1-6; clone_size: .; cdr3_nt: TGTGCCAGCAGGGAGGACAGCCATAATTCACCCCTCCACTTT; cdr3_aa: CASREDSHNSPLHF
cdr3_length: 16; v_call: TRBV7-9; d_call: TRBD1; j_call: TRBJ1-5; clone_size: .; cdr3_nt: TGTGCCAGCAGTCACACGGACAGGGGACCCAATCAGCCCCAGCATTTT; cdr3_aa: CASSHTDRGPNQPQHF
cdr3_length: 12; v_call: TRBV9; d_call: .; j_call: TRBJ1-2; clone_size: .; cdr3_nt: TGTGCCAGCAGCGTAGAGGGGTATGGCTACACCTTC; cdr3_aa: CASSVEGYGYTF
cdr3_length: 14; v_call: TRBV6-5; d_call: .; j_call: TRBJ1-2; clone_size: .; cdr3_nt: TGTGCCAGCAGTTACTCATCAGGGTACGATGGCTACACCTTC; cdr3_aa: CASSYSSGYDGYTF